Each of the 30 T cell receptor beta chains below was sequenced from the same sample in a study of OX40 agonist ivuxolimab in advanced cancers. Clones were read by immunoSEQ multiplex PCR, and TCRdb kept only the in-frame ones, dropping some. This table has about 59,000 clones, 80% to 90% appearing once. The sample in question was CD4+ or CD8+ T cells sorted from blood, obtained in a trial of the OX40 agonist ivuxolimab. These receptors all stem from an adult with an advanced solid tumor such as melanoma, head and neck, liver or kidney cancer.

In this sample, this clone turned up once. The chain is built from TRBV7-2 and TRBJ2-7; 7 positions agree with TRBD2. The CDR3 is made up of 15 amino acids. Trimming cost V 1 base and J 2 bases; bases outside gene matches: 5. Per germline, CDR1 SGHTA and CDR2 FQGNSA. In DNA form, the CDR3 reads TGTGCCAGCAGCTTAGTCGGGGGAGGGCCCTACGAGCAGTACTTC. Protein product: CASSLVGGGPYEQYF.

The V gene is TRBV5-1, the J gene TRBJ2-1, with D possibly TRBD1 on 5 matching bases. The CDR3 sequence is 16 residues long. Germline V CDR1 and CDR2: SGHRS, YFSETQ. Trimming cost V 4 bases and J 0 bases, with 14 bases left between them. CDR3 sequence: CASSIPTASSYNEQFF. As DNA, the CDR3 is TGCGCCAGCAGCATCCCGACAGCTAGCTCCTACAATGAGCAGTTCTTC.

This chain joins TRBV11-2 and TRBJ2-7; D is uncertain. This CDR3 comprises 13 residues. Deletions cut 1 base from V and 4 bases from J, with 8 bases between. Germline-derived CDR1 and CDR2 are SGHAT and FQNNGV. DNA of the CDR3: TGTGCCAGCAGCTTAGCTTGGGAATACGAGCAGTACTTC. Translation: CASSLAWEYEQYF.

This rearrangement joins TRBV9 to TRBJ1-1, with D perhaps matching TRBD1 (5 bases). V was cut by 0 bases and J by 0 bases, with 12 bases left in between. The V gene's germline CDR1 is SGDLS and CDR2 YYNGEE. This CDR3 contains 16 residues. This CDR3 is CASSVDPTGVNTEAFF. The CDR3 DNA is TGTGCCAGCAGCGTAGATCCCACAGGAGTGAACACTGAAGCTTTCTTT.

This chain connects TRBV6-6 to TRBJ2-1; no clear D. The CDR3 spans 14 residues. The germline V and J ends were trimmed by 4 bases and 7 bases, with 14 bases remaining between them. The germline V gene has CDR1 MNHNY and CDR2 SVGAGI (reference sequence). CDR3 in amino acids: CASSSAQFLNEQFF. The CDR3 coding sequence is TGTGCCAGCAGTTCCGCGCAATTTTTGAATGAGCAGTTCTTC.

CDR3 sequence (DNA): TGTGCCAGCAGCTTCTCCCCCTTCCAAGAGACCCAGTACTTC. It translates to CASSFSPFQETQYF. The chain links TRBV7-2 to TRBJ2-5; D is undetermined. The CDR3 spans 14 residues. Trimming pared 3 bases from V and 1 base from J, leaving 9 bases between. Per germline, CDR1 SGHTA and CDR2 FQGNSA.

This chain uses TRBV2 with TRBJ2-3; 10 nucleotides line up with TRBD2. Germline CDR1 is SNHLY and CDR2 is FYNNEI. The CDR3 consists of 15 residues. The junction had 8 bases not matched to a gene; V was cut back by 5 bases and J by 6 bases. CDR3 in DNA: TGTGCCAGCAGTCAGAGCGGGGGGGCCTGGGATACGCAGTATTTT. Its translation is CASSQSGGAWDTQYF.

The genes are TRBV7-9 and TRBJ2-1; 7 bases line up with TRBD2. J gave up 6 bases and V 1 base, and 6 bases lay outside the gene matches. Germline CDR1 and CDR2: SEHNR and FQNEAQ (reference sequence). The CDR3 is 15 amino acids. The CDR3 loop is CASSLDGGFGNEQFF. CDR3 nucleotide sequence: TGTGCCAGCAGCTTAGACGGGGGGTTCGGCAATGAGCAGTTCTTC.

This clone has only one observation. The J gene is TRBJ2-1, the V gene TRBV2; D is unclear. V was clipped by 5 bases and J by 6 bases, with 14 bases between them. The CDR3 is made up of 14 amino acids. The germline CDR1 and CDR2 sequences are SNHLY and FYNNEI. CDR3 nucleotide sequence: TGTGCCAGCAGTCCCCTCCTAGGAGCCAATGAGCAGTTCTTC. Protein product: CASSPLLGANEQFF.

CDR3 bases: TGTGCCAGCAGCTTCTTACAGCGTAACTATGGCTACACCTTC. Translation gives CASSFLQRNYGYTF. The chain carries TRBV7-8 and TRBJ1-2, with D hard to call. V lost 3 bases and J lost 1, with 9 bases in between. The CDR3 has 14 amino acids. Germline V CDR1 and CDR2: SGHVS, FQNEAQ.

V and J are TRBV18 and TRBJ2-3; a weak D match, TRBD1 (6 bases). Germline V gives CDR1 KGHSH, CDR2 LQKENI. The CDR3 consists of 16 residues. The V end was cut by 6 bases, the J end by 0 bases, with 16 bases between. CDR3 protein: CASSRKTGTSTDTQYF. In DNA, the CDR3 is TGTGCCAGCTCCCGAAAGACAGGAACTAGCACAGATACGCAGTATTTT. Full variable domain (remainder filled in from reference TRBV18 and TRBJ2-3): NAGVMQNPRHLVRRRGQEARLRCSPMKGHSHVYWYRQLPEEGLKFMVYLQKENIIDESGMPKERFSAEFPKEGPSILRIQQVVRGDSAAYFCASSRKTGTSTDTQYFGPGTRLTVL.

This chain joins TRBV29-1 and TRBJ1-2, with no clear D. Trimming left V 5 bases short and J 7 bases short, with 17 bases between. The CDR3 covers 13 residues. Germline V CDR1 and CDR2: SQVTM, ANQGSEA. Written as DNA, the CDR3 is TGCAGCGTTTTCCCCGTGGGGTCTGCTGGCTACACCTTC. The encoded protein is CSVFPVGSAGYTF.

The gene calls are TRBV5-4 and TRBJ2-2; D remains unclear. The germline V gene encodes CDR1 SGHNT and CDR2 YYREEE (reference sequence). Deletions cut 3 bases from V and 2 bases from J, with 14 bases between. This CDR3 comprises 16 residues. The CDR3 DNA reads as TGTGCCAGCAGCTCTGGCGTGGGTGGTAACACCGGGGAGCTGTTTTTT. This codes for CASSSGVGGNTGELFF.

The chain combines TRBV7-3 with TRBJ1-2; 7 bases line up with TRBD1. The CDR3 has 14 amino acids. Germline CDR1 reads SGHTA; CDR2 reads FQGTGA. V was pared by 0 bases and J by 6 bases, with 4 bases of the junction left unmatched. Written as DNA, the CDR3 is TGTGCCAGCAGCTTAACGCCAGGGGGGAATGGCTACACCTTC. This encodes CASSLTPGGNGYTF.

This clone was recorded once. This sequence joins TRBV7-9 and TRBJ1-3; TRBD1 is a possible D gene (5 bases). Germline-derived CDR1 and CDR2 are SEHNR and FQNEAQ (reference sequence). V shed 4 bases and J shed 1 base, with 8 bases lying between them. CDR3 length equals 14 residues. The CDR3: CASSWGTSGNTIYF. The CDR3 nucleotides are TGTGCCAGCAGCTGGGGGACTTCTGGAAACACCATATATTTT.

The chain links TRBV27 to TRBJ1-5; no definite D call. Per the germline V gene, CDR1 is MNHEY and CDR2 is SMNVEV (reference sequence). Trimming left V 8 bases short and J 6 bases short, with 17 bases between. This CDR3 contains 14 residues. For the CDR3, the DNA is TGTGCCAGCGAGCCCAGAAAAGGGCTTCAGCCCCAGCATTTT. Protein product: CASEPRKGLQPQHF.

This chain connects TRBV4-1 to TRBJ1-3; 11 bases fit TRBD1. Per the germline V gene, CDR1 is MGHRA and CDR2 is YSYEKL. V shed 3 bases and J 0 bases; nucleotides not matched to a gene: 4. The CDR3 length is 17 residues. This chain's CDR3 is CASSQAGQGASGNTIYF. DNA for the CDR3: TGCGCCAGCAGCCAGGCAGGACAGGGGGCCTCTGGAAACACCATATATTTT.

The chain recombines TRBV6-5 with TRBJ1-2, with D possibly TRBD1 on 5 matching bases. V was clipped by 10 bases and J by 2 bases, with 11 bases between them. In germline, CDR1 is MNHEY, CDR2 SVGAGI. This CDR3 spans 12 amino acids. The CDR3 sequence is CATEAGNYGYTF. The CDR3 coding sequence is TGTGCCACCGAGGCAGGGAACTATGGCTACACCTTC.

The chain is built from TRBV11-2 and TRBJ1-2, with D possibly being TRBD1 (5 bases). CDR1 SGHAT and CDR2 FQNNGV come from the germline V gene. Between the trimmed V and J ends, which lost 0 bases and 8 bases, there was a span of 13 bases. The CDR3 sequence is 14 residues long. The CDR3 protein is CASSLDGIGVGYTF. DNA for the CDR3: TGTGCCAGCAGCTTAGACGGGATAGGGGTGGGCTACACCTTC.

This clone showed up just once. The gene calls are TRBV28 and TRBJ2-2, with D possibly being TRBD1 (5 bases). This CDR3 is built from 14 residues. CDR1 is MDHEN and CDR2 is SYDVKM in the germline V gene. V lost 10 bases and J lost 2, with 14 bases in between. The CDR3 bases are TGTGCCACAGGTTGGACAACCAACACCGGGGAGCTGTTTTTT. Its protein product is CATGWTTNTGELFF.

This rearrangement joins TRBV18 to TRBJ2-1; a weak D match, TRBD2 (5 bases). Trimming removed 4 bases at V and 3 bases at J, with 10 bases between. The CDR3 sequence is 14 residues long. The V gene's germline CDR1 is KGHSH and CDR2 LQKENI. This CDR3 reads CASSQSGYYNEQFF. DNA for the CDR3: TGTGCCAGCTCACAGAGCGGTTACTACAATGAGCAGTTCTTC.

V usage is TRBV5-4 and J usage is TRBJ1-5, with a weak D call TRBD1 (6 bases). The CDR3 extends over 14 amino acids. V shed 4 bases and J shed 5 bases, with 13 bases lying between them. Looked up from germline, CDR1 is SGHNT and CDR2 is YYREEE (reference sequence). This CDR3 is CASSLQGNDQPQHF. In DNA, the CDR3 is TGTGCCAGCAGCCTACAGGGAAATGATCAGCCCCAGCATTTT.

The gene calls are TRBV29-1 and TRBJ2-2; D gene unclear. The length of the CDR3 is 14 residues. The V gene's germline CDR1 is SQVTM and CDR2 ANQGSEA. Trimming stripped 4 bases from V and 4 bases from J, with 13 bases between. CDR3 nucleotide sequence: TGCAGCGTTGCGAAGTCCGCGAGCACCGGGGAGCTGTTTTTT. This gives the protein CSVAKSASTGELFF.

The chain carries TRBV5-4 and TRBJ2-3; D is undetermined. V dropped 4 bases and J dropped 0 bases, with 3 bases sitting between them. Per germline, CDR1 SGHNT and CDR2 YYREEE (reference sequence). The CDR3 extends over 12 amino acids. The chain's CDR3 is CASSISTDTQYF. CDR3 nucleotides: TGTGCCAGCAGCATAAGCACAGATACGCAGTATTTT.

The gene calls are TRBV30 and TRBJ1-5; D possibly corresponds to TRBD1 (5 bases). Per germline, CDR1 GTSNPN and CDR2 SVGIG (reference sequence). The CDR3 loop spans 16 amino acids. V lost 5 bases and J lost 1, with 18 bases in between. CDR3 nucleotides: TGTGCCTGGGGGCGAAGGGGCAGGGCCAGCAATCAGCCCCAGCATTTT. Translation gives CAWGRRGRASNQPQHF.

The chain joins TRBV19 to TRBJ1-2; D remains unclear. The CDR3 is 12 amino acids. Trimming cost V 3 bases and J 4 bases, with 6 bases left between them. Germline V gene data show CDR1 as LNHDA and CDR2 as SQIVND (reference sequence). The CDR3 DNA reads TGTGCCAGTAGTATTAGGAGCTATGGCTACACCTTC. This translates into CASSIRSYGYTF.

This chain connects TRBV4-1 to TRBJ1-5; tentatively, D is TRBD1 (5 bases). Germline CDR1 and CDR2: MGHRA and YSYEKL. CDR3 length: 15 residues. The V and J ends lost 5 bases and 2 bases respectively, with 13 bases between them. DNA for the CDR3: TGCGCCAGCAGCGAAAAGGGGTATGGCAATCAGCCCCAGCATTTT. Translated, it gives CASSEKGYGNQPQHF.

The chain couples TRBV7-2 to TRBJ2-5, with D maybe TRBD1 (6 bases). V lost 2 bases and J 5 bases, leaving 12 bases between the germline ends. Germline loops: CDR1 SGHTA, CDR2 FQGNSA. The CDR3 length is 14 residues. The CDR3: CASSLQGFGETQYF. The DNA for the CDR3 is TGTGCCAGCAGCTTACAGGGGTTCGGGGAGACCCAGTACTTC.

The chain recombines TRBV18 with TRBJ1-1; D gene uncertain. The CDR3 length is 12 residues. The ends were cut back, 0 bases at V and 8 bases at J, with 7 bases in the middle. Per germline, CDR1 KGHSH and CDR2 LQKENI. The CDR3 bases are TGTGCCAGCTCACCACCGTCTAGGGAAGCTTTCTTT. Its translation is CASSPPSREAFF. The full variable domain, completed using reference TRBV18 and TRBJ1-1, is NAGVMQNPRHLVRRRGQEARLRCSPMKGHSHVYWYRQLPEEGLKFMVYLQKENIIDESGMPKERFSAEFPKEGPSILRIQQVVRGDSAAYFCASSPPSREAFFGQGTRLTVV.

V gene TRBV5-1 combines with J gene TRBJ1-1; a weak D match, TRBD1 (5 bases). This CDR3 has 14 amino acids. Germline V gene lookup returns CDR1 SGHRS and CDR2 YFSETQ. Trimming took 7 bases from V and 5 from J, leaving 18 bases between them. This chain's CDR3 is CASRSGPVGTEAFF. The CDR3 DNA reads TGCGCCAGCCGCTCAGGGCCAGTTGGGACTGAAGCTTTCTTT.